This TCR beta chain was sequenced in a study of T cells expressing NK-cell markers. With UMIs, 5'RACE template switching was used to make TCR beta cDNA. TCRdb reanalyzed the 5' RACE reads, giving one entry per CDR3 protein sequence and no DNA. This listing includes roughly 430,000 distinct CDR3 sequences. CDR3 length equals 16 residues. The V gene's germline CDR1 is SQVTM and CDR2 ANQGSEA. Sequenced material: blood T cells: a sorted CD56 or NKG2C T cell subset, CD4+ or CD8+ T cells, or bulk PBMC T cells (not recorded which). This TCR derives from a woman between 18 and 69 years old in good health. The chain links TRBV29-1 to TRBJ2-7; TCRdb outputs TRBD2, but without DNA this stays unchecked. The CDR3 spells CSADQGASGKPYEQYF.